A single count supports the clone carrying this T cell receptor (beta chain). Sequencing was performed with immunoSEQ multiplex PCR; in TCRdb, only in-frame clones are kept and a portion is missing. The data hold 120,000 or so clones, with 71% observed a single time. This record comes from a study of blood T cell repertoires in COVID-19. Germline V gives CDR1 GTSNPN, CDR2 SVGIG (reference sequence). The CDR3 consists of 11 residues. V lost 4 bases, J lost 4 bases, and 7 bases lay in between. The V and J genes are TRBV30 and TRBJ1-1; D unresolved. The sequencing input was peripheral blood. The TCR originated in a human donor with acute or convalescent COVID-19. The donor label of this sample is uncertain. The CDR3 is CAWMRSTEAFF. CDR3 bases: TGTGCCTGGATGAGGAGCACTGAAGCTTTCTTT.